The next 25 T cell receptor beta chains were all read from a single sample in a study of identifying expanded T cells in peripheral blood (dated by TCRdb to between 2018 and 2021). Library preparation employed the immunoSEQ multiplex PCR assay. Not all clones reach the TCRdb copy of this immuneACCESS table, which keeps in-frame sequences only. Checked studies attribute under half of the gap to unresolved V genes and leave the rest unexplained. The sample profile shows approximately 79,000 clones; roughly 88% of them were found once. Of the sample, 3% to 4% falls within the top ten clones. Sequencing was done on a sample of blood. The receptor source for this set is a person aged 18 to 70 in good health.

The V and J genes are TRBV16 and TRBJ1-1; tentatively, D is TRBD1 (5 bases). In germline, CDR1 is KGHSY, CDR2 FQNENV. V lost 1 base, J lost 1 base, and 10 bases lay in between. This CDR3 contains 15 residues. The CDR3: CASSQWGPGNTEAFF. The CDR3 region has the DNA TGTGCCAGCAGCCAATGGGGCCCCGGGAACACTGAAGCTTTCTTT. The variable domain in full, completed from reference TRBV16 and TRBJ1-1, reads GEEVAQTPKHLVRGEGQKAKLYCAPIKGHSYVFWYQQVLKNEFKFLISFQNENVFDETGMPKERFSAKCLPNSPCSLEIQATKLEDSAVYFCASSQWGPGNTEAFFGQGTRLTVV.

This chain uses TRBV5-4 with TRBJ2-5; D could derive from TRBD1 or TRBD2 (5 bases each). CDR3 length equals 13 residues. The germline gives CDR1 SGHNT, CDR2 YYREEE (reference sequence). V shed 2 bases and J shed 1 base, with 6 bases lying between them. The CDR3 loop reads CASSFGAQETQYF. The CDR3 region has the DNA TGTGCCAGCAGCTTCGGGGCCCAAGAGACCCAGTACTTC.

The chain joins TRBV27 to TRBJ2-1; a possible D gene is TRBD2 (6 bases). Between the trimmed V and J ends, which lost 8 bases and 6 bases, there was a span of 11 bases. Per germline, CDR1 MNHEY and CDR2 SMNVEV (reference sequence). The CDR3 is 12 residues long. Here the CDR3 reads CASATSLNEQFF. The CDR3 region has the DNA TGTGCCAGCGCGACTAGTCTCAATGAGCAGTTCTTC.

This sequence joins TRBV19 and TRBJ2-4; D might be TRBD2 (6 bases). Per the germline V gene, CDR1 is LNHDA and CDR2 is SQIVND (reference sequence). The CDR3 extends over 13 amino acids. The ends were cut back, 6 bases at V and 0 bases at J, with 6 bases in the middle. The CDR3 DNA is TGTGCCAGTAGGGGACTAGCCAAAAACATTCAGTACTTC. Translating gives CASRGLAKNIQYF.

CDR3 nucleotides: TGTGCCAGCCGGCCCCCGGGCACCGGGGAGCTGTTTTTT. It specifies CASRPPGTGELFF. The gene calls are TRBV6-1 and TRBJ2-2; D uncertain. The CDR3 sequence is 13 residues long. Germline V CDR1 and CDR2: MNHNS, SASEGT. The V gene lost 8 bases and the J gene lost 4 bases, with 11 bases spanning the gap.

The chain couples TRBV14 to TRBJ2-3, with 7 bases identical to TRBD2. Germline-derived CDR1 and CDR2 are SGHDN and FVKESK. V was pared by 4 bases and J by 4 bases, with 8 bases of the junction left unmatched. This CDR3 has 15 amino acids. This CDR3 is CASSPNWGGADTQYF. DNA of the CDR3: TGTGCCAGCAGCCCGAACTGGGGGGGGGCAGATACGCAGTATTTT.

This chain joins TRBV5-1 and TRBJ2-1; 11 nucleotides line up with TRBD2. The CDR3 runs to 16 residues. Germline trimming cut 4 bases from V and 0 bases from J; bases unmatched to any gene: 3. Germline CDR1 reads SGHRS; CDR2 reads YFSETQ. The CDR3 DNA reads TGCGCCAGCAGCACTAGCGGGGGCCGCTCCTACAATGAGCAGTTCTTC. Translated: CASSTSGGRSYNEQFF.

The CDR3 is CASSQDRAQETQYF. The CDR3 bases are TGCGCCAGCAGCCAAGACAGGGCTCAAGAGACCCAGTACTTC. The chain combines TRBV4-1 with TRBJ2-5; D is perhaps TRBD1 (5 bases). CDR1 is MGHRA, CDR2 YSYEKL, per germline. Trimming removed 0 bases from V and 2 bases from J, with 7 bases in between. The CDR3 consists of 14 residues.

Details on this clone: This sample also contains other DNA sequences that code for the same CDR3. The chain carries TRBV6-5 and TRBJ2-1; D remains unclear. The V and J ends lost 4 bases and 2 bases respectively, with 6 bases between them. There are 13 residues in the CDR3. In germline, CDR1 is MNHEY, CDR2 SVGAGI. In nucleotides, the CDR3 is TGTGCCAGCAGTTCGGACCCCTACAATGAGCAGTTCTTC. Its protein is CASSSDPYNEQFF.

The gene calls are TRBV7-3 and TRBJ2-1; possibly TRBD2 for D (5 bases). V lost 5 bases and J lost 8, with 10 bases in between. This CDR3 region has 12 residues. CDR1 is SGHTA and CDR2 is FQGTGA in the germline V gene. The CDR3 region has the DNA TGTGCCAGCAGCCCCCGAGGGTATGAGCAGTTCTTC. It encodes CASSPRGYEQFF.

The chain links TRBV7-2 to TRBJ1-1; D not certain. V lost 2 bases and J 4 bases, leaving 8 bases between the germline ends. The CDR3 loop spans 13 amino acids. The V gene's germline CDR1 is SGHTA and CDR2 FQGNSA. In DNA form, the CDR3 reads TGTGCCAGCAGCTTACTTCAAGGCACTGAAGCTTTCTTT. This sequence encodes CASSLLQGTEAFF.

The chain's CDR3 is CASSLGRGYTF. CDR3 nucleotide sequence: TGTGCCAGCAGCTTAGGGCGCGGCTACACCTTC. V usage is TRBV7-2 and J usage is TRBJ1-2; D is unclear. Germline V lookup: CDR1 SGHTA, CDR2 FQGNSA. This CDR3 contains 11 residues. V was trimmed by 1 base and J by 8 bases, leaving 5 bases between them.

The chain combines TRBV19 with TRBJ1-5; maybe TRBD1 (5 bases). V was cut by 8 bases and J by 6 bases, with 17 bases left in between. CDR3 size: 14 residues. Germline lookup yields CDR1 LNHDA and CDR2 SQIVND (reference sequence). CDR3 nucleotide sequence: TGTGCCAGTGGGGAACCTCTGAGGGGTCAGCCCCAGCATTTT. Protein product: CASGEPLRGQPQHF.

This clone has just one count. The J gene is TRBJ2-3, the V gene TRBV4-1, with 8 bases lining up with TRBD2. The CDR3 is made up of 14 amino acids. Germline V gene lookup returns CDR1 MGHRA and CDR2 YSYEKL. V dropped 3 bases and J dropped 3; count of bases not matched to a gene: 2. This CDR3 reads CASSQVAGTDTQYF. In nucleotides, the CDR3 is TGCGCCAGCAGCCAGGTAGCGGGAACAGATACGCAGTATTTT.

The chain couples TRBV4-3 to TRBJ2-5; D perhaps matches TRBD1 (5 bases). Germline V gene data show CDR1 as LGHNA and CDR2 as YSLEER. V lost 0 bases and J lost 9, with 11 bases in between. The CDR3 totals 13 residues. The CDR3 spells CASSQDPGRAQYF. The CDR3 DNA sequence: TGCGCCAGCAGCCAAGATCCGGGCAGGGCCCAGTACTTC.

The rearrangement links TRBV4-3 to TRBJ2-7; D is possibly TRBD1 or TRBD2 (5 bases each). V was clipped by 3 bases and J by 5 bases, with 11 bases between them. This CDR3 has 13 amino acids. CDR1 LGHNA and CDR2 YSLEER come from the germline V gene. CDR3 loop: CASSHTRDHEQYF. CDR3 DNA: TGCGCCAGCAGCCACACTAGGGACCACGAGCAGTACTTC.

The rearrangement links TRBV2 to TRBJ2-1, with D tentatively TRBD1 (5 bases). V was trimmed by 0 bases and J by 2 bases, leaving 11 bases between them. CDR1 and CDR2 from the germline V gene are SNHLY and FYNNEI. The CDR3 covers 16 residues. CDR3 sequence: CASSEAWTTAYNEQFF. For the CDR3, the DNA is TGTGCCAGCAGTGAAGCGTGGACAACAGCCTACAATGAGCAGTTCTTC.

The V call is TRBV19, the J call TRBJ1-1, with 7 positions matching TRBD1. This CDR3 region has 17 residues. J lost 1 base, V lost 3 bases, and 11 bases had no gene match. Germline V gives CDR1 LNHDA, CDR2 SQIVND (reference sequence). The CDR3 reads CASSIITGAGGNTEAFF. Written as DNA, the CDR3 is TGTGCCAGTAGTATCATAACAGGGGCCGGGGGGAACACTGAAGCTTTCTTT.

This chain links TRBV19 with TRBJ1-1; a weak D match, TRBD1 (5 bases). Germline lookup yields CDR1 LNHDA and CDR2 SQIVND (reference sequence). Trimming shortened V by 3 bases and J by 3 bases, and 11 bases separated the two germline ends. The CDR3 consists of 14 residues. CDR3 sequence: CASSIPGLDTEAFF. DNA for the CDR3: TGTGCCAGTAGTATCCCGGGACTCGACACTGAAGCTTTCTTT.

The chain links TRBV4-3 to TRBJ2-3; D gene uncertain. Trimming cost V 0 bases and J 1 base, with 8 bases left between them. In germline, CDR1 is LGHNA, CDR2 YSLEER. This CDR3 is 15 amino acids long. CDR3 bases: TGCGCCAGCAGCCAAGATCGCGACGGCACAGATACGCAGTATTTT. As protein: CASSQDRDGTDTQYF.

This clone was seen a single time. V and J are TRBV7-2 and TRBJ1-1, with 7 bases matching TRBD1. In germline, CDR1 is SGHTA, CDR2 FQGNSA. With V trimmed by 3 bases and J by 3 bases, 4 bases remained unmatched. CDR3 length: 14 amino acids. This chain's CDR3 is CASSFNRGDTEAFF. The CDR3 bases are TGTGCCAGCAGCTTCAACAGGGGAGACACTGAAGCTTTCTTT.

The chain has TRBV30 and TRBJ1-2; 7 bases fit TRBD1. Looked up from germline, CDR1 is GTSNPN and CDR2 is SVGIG (reference sequence). This CDR3 region has 12 residues. After removal of 5 bases from V and 8 bases from J, the junction contained 8 bases not matched to a gene. The CDR3 here is CAWATGVGGYTF. In DNA, the CDR3 is TGTGCCTGGGCAACAGGGGTGGGCGGCTACACCTTC.

This clone was observed a single time. The rearrangement uses TRBV19 and TRBJ2-7, with TRBD2 as a possible D gene (6 bases). The V gene lost 3 bases and the J gene lost 3 bases, with 9 bases spanning the gap. From germline, CDR1 is LNHDA and CDR2 SQIVND (reference sequence). The CDR3 length is 13 residues. This CDR3 is CASSIGGSYEQYF. The CDR3, as DNA: TGTGCCAGTAGTATTGGGGGGAGCTACGAGCAGTACTTC.

This clone has just one count. The chain is built from TRBV5-6 and TRBJ2-5; D call uncertain. The CDR3 sequence is 14 residues long. The germline V gene encodes CDR1 SGHDT and CDR2 YYEEEE. V was pared by 4 bases and J by 4 bases, with 14 bases between. The CDR3 nucleotides are TGTGCCAGCAGCCCTAACAACGCCCGAGAGACCCAGTACTTC. The encoded protein is CASSPNNARETQYF.

The chain couples TRBV4-3 to TRBJ1-1; D gene uncertain. With 0 bases removed from V and 7 bases from J, the gap between germline ends came to 9 bases. The CDR3 is 13 amino acids. Germline CDR1 reads LGHNA; CDR2 reads YSLEER. The CDR3, as DNA: TGCGCCAGCAGCCAAGATTGGAACTTTGAAGCTTTCTTT. This gives the protein CASSQDWNFEAFF.